A single sample gave rise to the 25 T cell receptor beta chains below, sequenced in a study of blood T cell repertoires in COVID-19. Assay: immunoSEQ multiplex PCR; the TCRdb copy retains only in-frame clones and omits some. The data contain roughly 170,000 clones, approximately 84% of them singletons. Sequencing was done on a sample of peripheral blood. Receptors originate from a man aged 40-55 years who had recovered from COVID-19.

CDR3 sequence: CASSMGQGQETQYF. CDR3 sequence (DNA): TGTGCCAGTAGTATGGGGCAGGGACAAGAGACCCAGTACTTC. This chain joins TRBV19 and TRBJ2-5; perhaps TRBD1 as D (5 bases). The CDR3 extends over 14 amino acids. CDR1 is LNHDA, CDR2 SQIVND, per germline (reference sequence). Trimming pared 3 bases from V and 2 bases from J, leaving 10 bases between.

The table lists this clone with a count of one. This chain connects TRBV13 to TRBJ2-3; TRBD2 matches 11 bases. The V segment lost 2 bases and the J segment 11 bases; nucleotides outside the gene matches: 9. The length of the CDR3 is 15 residues. Looked up from germline, CDR1 is PRHDT and CDR2 is FYEKMQ (reference sequence). Here the CDR3 DNA reads TGTGCCAGCAGCTTACGGACTAGCGGGTCCAGGGGGCAGTATTTT. Protein product: CASSLRTSGSRGQYF.

This rearrangement joins TRBV28 to TRBJ1-2; 9 bases line up with TRBD1. CDR1 is MDHEN, CDR2 SYDVKM, per germline. The CDR3 length is 13 residues. V gave up 6 bases and J gave up 4 bases; unmatched junction bases: 3. The CDR3 DNA is TGTGCCAGCAGAGGACAGGGGATCTATGGCTACACCTTC. Protein product: CASRGQGIYGYTF.

This chain uses TRBV4-3 with TRBJ2-5; D is possibly TRBD1 (5 bases). There are 16 residues in the CDR3. Germline values: CDR1 LGHNA, CDR2 YSLEER. Trimming removed 1 base from V and 0 bases from J, with 12 bases in between. CDR3 protein: CASSQVWGLYQETQYF. The CDR3 nucleotides are TGCGCCAGCAGCCAAGTATGGGGCTTGTACCAAGAGACCCAGTACTTC.

The sample holds one count of this clone. The chain employs TRBV4-3 and TRBJ2-3, with D tentatively TRBD2 (5 bases). V shed 0 bases and J shed 2 bases, with 12 bases lying between them. The germline V gene has CDR1 LGHNA and CDR2 YSLEER. This CDR3 is 16 amino acids long. The CDR3 is CASSQDTGGTTDTQYF. In DNA form, the CDR3 reads TGCGCCAGCAGCCAAGATACTGGAGGTACCACAGATACGCAGTATTTT.

The chain couples TRBV3-1 (or the pseudogene TRBV3-2) to TRBJ2-1, with TRBD2 matching 7 bases. This CDR3 comprises 14 residues. J gave up 10 bases and V 1 base, and 7 bases lay outside the gene matches. Per germline, CDR1 LGHDT and CDR2 YNNKEL (reference sequence). In DNA form, the CDR3 reads TGTGCCAGCAGCCAAGGTCAGCGGGGCCTGGAGCAGTTCTTC. Translating it yields CASSQGQRGLEQFF.

A remark on this clone: One end of the junction fails to match germline, which may point to a read error. The chain uses TRBV4-2 and TRBJ1-6; 11 bases match TRBD1. Germline CDR1 and CDR2: LGHNA and YNFKEQ. This CDR3 region has 15 residues. The CDR3 region is CASCQRDRGDSPLHF. The CDR3 DNA is TGTGCCAGCTGCCAGCGGGACAGGGGGGATTCACCCCTCCACTTT.

The chain couples TRBV5-6 to TRBJ1-5; TRBD1 might be the D (6 bases). Germline CDR1 SGHDT, CDR2 YYEEEE. This CDR3 has 16 amino acids. V was shortened by 2 bases and J by 6 bases, with 18 bases between the two germline ends. This chain's CDR3 is CASSLSGRGKSQPQHF. The CDR3 DNA follows: TGTGCCAGCAGCTTATCCGGCAGGGGAAAAAGTCAGCCCCAGCATTTT.

The chain recombines TRBV6-5 with TRBJ2-1, with TRBD2 matching over 7 bases. This CDR3 contains 14 residues. Germline CDR1 reads MNHEY; CDR2 reads SVGAGI. The V gene end was trimmed by 6 bases and the J gene end by 5 bases; junction bases not matched to a gene: 7. The CDR3 spells CASRGGVWDNEQFF. The CDR3 region has the DNA TGTGCCAGCAGGGGGGGGGTTTGGGACAATGAGCAGTTCTTC.

The chain recombines TRBV5-4 with TRBJ2-2; 14 bases match TRBD2. Losses at the gene ends were 3 bases for V and 5 bases for J; bases not matched to a gene: 6. Germline lookup yields CDR1 SGHNT and CDR2 YYREEE (reference sequence). The CDR3 has 17 amino acids. The CDR3, as DNA: TGTGCCAGCAGCTCCGGACTAGCGGGGGGCTCAACCGGGGAGCTGTTTTTT. Residues: CASSSGLAGGSTGELFF.

The J gene is TRBJ2-6, the V gene TRBV15, with 7 nucleotides matching TRBD2. Germline CDR1 is LNHNV and CDR2 is YYDKDF (reference sequence). The V gene end was trimmed by 0 bases and the J gene end by 3 bases; junction bases not matched to a gene: 5. CDR3 length equals 17 residues. This CDR3 reads CATSRDLIAGGANVLTF. The CDR3 region has the DNA TGTGCCACCAGCAGAGACCTTATAGCGGGTGGGGCCAACGTCCTGACTTTC.

This clone has more than one count but fewer than ten. The chain links TRBV4-1 to TRBJ2-5; D is unclear. The germline gives CDR1 MGHRA, CDR2 YSYEKL. The CDR3 runs 13 residues. V lost 0 bases, J lost 5 bases, and 7 bases lay in between. This CDR3 is CASSQDQRETQYF. The CDR3 region has the DNA TGCGCCAGCAGCCAAGACCAGAGGGAGACCCAGTACTTC.

This clone came up a few times. The chain carries TRBV7-2 and TRBJ2-2; D gene unclear. Germline V gene lookup returns CDR1 SGHTA and CDR2 FQGNSA. This CDR3 is built from 15 residues. V was trimmed by 5 bases and J by 2 bases, leaving 12 bases between them. CDR3 region: CASSTRPLNTGELFF. The CDR3 DNA reads TGTGCCAGCAGCACTCGCCCCTTAAACACCGGGGAGCTGTTTTTT.

Worth noting for this clone: This specimen includes other DNA sequences encoding the same CDR3. This chain connects TRBV7-2 to TRBJ2-7; 11 positions match TRBD2. There are 15 residues in the CDR3. J was trimmed by 2 bases and V by 2 bases; bases with no gene match: 2. Germline V gene sequence: CDR1 SGHTA, CDR2 FQGNSA. The CDR3 nucleotides are TGTGCCAGCAGCTTATCTAGCGGGGGGCCCTACGAGCAGTACTTC. It specifies CASSLSSGGPYEQYF.

The genes are TRBV2 and TRBJ1-1; weak D call: TRBD1 (6 bases). Germline V gene lookup returns CDR1 SNHLY and CDR2 FYNNEI. The CDR3 runs to 14 residues. The V end lost 6 bases, the J end lost 0 bases, and 11 bases lay between the germline ends. CDR3 sequence reads: CASRDSYMNTEAFF. Written as DNA, the CDR3 is TGTGCCAGCAGGGACAGCTATATGAACACTGAAGCTTTCTTT.

The chain uses TRBV6-5 and TRBJ2-1; possibly TRBD2 for D (6 bases). The V end was cut by 5 bases, the J end by 5 bases, with 10 bases between. The CDR3 sequence is 13 residues long. Germline V gene lookup returns CDR1 MNHEY and CDR2 SVGAGI. The DNA of the CDR3 is TGTGCCAGCAGTCGGCGGGGAGACAATGAGCAGTTCTTC. It encodes CASSRRGDNEQFF.

The chain uses TRBV7-6 and TRBJ2-3, with D tentatively TRBD2 (6 bases). The ends were cut back, 5 bases at V and 3 bases at J, with 18 bases in the middle. Germline lookup yields CDR1 SGHVS and CDR2 FNYEAQ. This CDR3 is built from 16 residues. CDR3 bases: TGTGCCAGCAGCCCCCGACTAGTCAGGGAGACAGATACGCAGTATTTT. It specifies CASSPRLVRETDTQYF.

This chain connects TRBV2 to TRBJ1-1; D is possibly TRBD1 (5 bases). V lost 6 bases, J lost 5 bases, and 16 bases lay in between. CDR3 length: 14 amino acids. Germline V gives CDR1 SNHLY, CDR2 FYNNEI. The CDR3 loop is CASRDEGVGTEAFF. The CDR3 DNA sequence: TGTGCCAGCAGGGACGAAGGGGTAGGGACTGAAGCTTTCTTT.

The gene calls are TRBV5-4 and TRBJ2-3; 8 positions agree with TRBD2. Germline CDR1 SGHNT, CDR2 YYREEE (reference sequence). This CDR3 contains 14 residues. V dropped 4 bases and J dropped 6; count of bases not matched to a gene: 7. As DNA, the CDR3 is TGTGCCAGCAGCACCAAAGCGGGAGACGATACGCAGTATTTT. Its translation is CASSTKAGDDTQYF.

The chain is built from TRBV19 and TRBJ2-2; 7 bases align to TRBD2. The CDR3 spans 14 residues. The J segment lost 9 bases and the V segment lost 6 bases, leaving 10 bases of the junction unmatched. Germline lookup yields CDR1 LNHDA and CDR2 SQIVND (reference sequence). Here the CDR3 reads CASRMGGEARELFF. The CDR3, as DNA: TGTGCCAGTAGGATGGGGGGGGAGGCCAGGGAGCTGTTTTTT.

The CDR3 DNA follows: TGTGCCAGCAGCCGCCACTGGGCCAGCTATAATTCACCCCTCCACTTT. Protein sequence: CASSRHWASYNSPLHF. The J gene is TRBJ1-6, the V gene TRBV3-1 (or the pseudogene TRBV3-2), with D uncertain. The germline V gene encodes CDR1 LGHDT and CDR2 YNNKEL (reference sequence). The CDR3 is 16 amino acids. Trimming left V 4 bases short and J 3 bases short, with 13 bases between.

The chain couples TRBV29-1 to TRBJ1-2; 7 nucleotides match TRBD1. The V and J ends lost 6 bases and 6 bases, in that order; junction bases with no gene match: 7. Germline values: CDR1 SQVTM, CDR2 ANQGSEA. CDR3 length: 12 residues. The DNA of the CDR3 is TGCAGCGTCCCAACAGGGGCCGATGGCTACACCTTC. Its translation: CSVPTGADGYTF.

The chain joins TRBV2 to TRBJ2-2; 11 bases match TRBD2. The germline gives CDR1 SNHLY, CDR2 FYNNEI. Trimming removed 6 bases from V and 2 bases from J; junction bases left unmatched: 2. The length of the CDR3 is 15 residues. The CDR3 DNA sequence: TGTGCCAGCAGAGGACTAGCGGGTAACACCGGGGAGCTGTTTTTT. Translated: CASRGLAGNTGELFF.

The V and J genes are TRBV25-1 and TRBJ2-3, with D possibly being TRBD2 (7 bases). Deletions cut 1 base from V and 2 bases from J, with 16 bases between. This CDR3 contains 17 residues. Per germline, CDR1 MGHDK and CDR2 SYGVNS. Here the CDR3 reads CASSELLGGGVTDTQYF. In DNA, the CDR3 is TGTGCCAGCAGTGAATTGTTAGGGGGAGGGGTCACAGATACGCAGTATTTT.

The sample holds a few counts of this clone. V is TRBV30 and J is TRBJ1-5; D may be TRBD1 (5 bases). V gave up 4 bases and J gave up 8 bases, with 18 bases separating them. The CDR3 extends over 14 amino acids. Germline values: CDR1 GTSNPN, CDR2 SVGIG (reference sequence). This CDR3 is CAWNPNGGGKPQHF. The CDR3 region has the DNA TGTGCCTGGAACCCGAACGGGGGGGGGAAGCCCCAGCATTTT.